Reported below is one T cell receptor beta chain. No antigen is known for it. The data were taken from a study of OX40 agonist ivuxolimab in advanced cancers. Across the study: Enrolled patients in dose escalation had cancers that were hepatocellular carcinoma, melanoma, renal cell or head and neck cancer.

Sequencing used immunoSEQ multiplex PCR; TCRdb keeps in-frame clones, though not all of them. This sample has under 60,000 clones, with roughly nine tenths found just once. The germline V gene encodes CDR1 MDHEN and CDR2 SYDVKM. V lost 6 bases and J 4 bases, leaving 13 bases between the germline ends. This CDR3 has 13 amino acids. Study conclusions and caveats: Clonal expansion from baseline to week 6 occurred in both CD4+ and CD8+ T cells. Expanded clones belonging to CD8+ T cells outnumbered, on average, those of CD4+.

Sequencing used CD4+ or CD8+ T cells sorted from blood, obtained in a trial of the OX40 agonist ivuxolimab. The chain carries TRBV28 and TRBJ2-7; D call uncertain. The sequence was obtained from an adult with an advanced solid tumor such as melanoma, head and neck, liver or kidney cancer. The CDR3 coding sequence is TGTGCCAGCAGACCTCCACATGGATACGAGCAGTACTTC. Translating gives CASRPPHGYEQYF.